This T cell receptor beta chain was retrieved from a study of T cell clones after liver transplantation. As for the study in general: Patients counted as tolerant after at least one year off all immunosuppression, enzymes not exceeding twice normal. Study observations and caveats: Donor-reactive sequences fell more than third party-reactive ones, suggesting partial deletion.

The protocol was immunoSEQ multiplex PCR, while the TCRdb copy is restricted to in-frame clones and leaves out a portion. Of fewer than 85,000 clones detected, roughly 80% appear once; the ten largest clones hold about 0.79%. For this clone: Its antigen is still unknown.

The sequence was collected from a human patient who received a liver transplant. Some T cells may have originated in the graft donor. The material sequenced was CD4+ T cells from blood, taken 12 months after liver transplant.

The CDR3 DNA follows: TGCGCCAGCAGCTTAGGGGGGACAGGGGGTACCTACGAGCAGTACTTC. Protein: CASSLGGTGGTYEQYF. The chain has TRBV5-1 and TRBJ2-7; 11 bases are a match to TRBD1. This CDR3 is built from 16 residues. V lost 2 bases to trimming and J lost 2 bases; unmatched junction nucleotides: 6. In germline, CDR1 is SGHRS, CDR2 YFSETQ. The whole variable domain, filled in from reference TRBV5-1 and TRBJ2-7, reads KAGVTQTPRYLIKTRGQQVTLSCSPISGHRSVSWYQQTPGQGLQFLFEYFSETQRNKGNFPGRFSGRQFSNSRSEMNVSTLELGDSALYLCASSLGGTGGTYEQYFGPGTRLTVT.